This TCR beta chain derives from a study of blood T cell repertoires in COVID-19. Study-level information: Sample material is recorded as cDNA or gDNA derived from T cells, B-cell-depleted T cells, or PBMCs.

CDR3 length: 17 residues. Germline V CDR1 and CDR2: KGHDR, SFDVKD. J gave up 3 bases and V 3 bases, and 4 bases lay outside the gene matches. Profiled with immunoSEQ multiplex PCR; TCRdb holds only in-frame clones, not every one. The data contain about 250,000 clones, around 82% of them seen just once; the ten biggest clones take up 0.75% to 0.95%. The chain uses TRBV24-1 and TRBJ2-2; 12 bases map to TRBD1. The origin of this receptor is a human donor with COVID-19, enrolled during active disease. The donor label of this sample is uncertain. The sample comprised peripheral blood. This CDR3 reads CATSDPGQGAYTGELFF. In nucleotides, the CDR3 is TGTGCCACCAGTGATCCGGGACAGGGGGCCTACACCGGGGAGCTGTTTTTT.